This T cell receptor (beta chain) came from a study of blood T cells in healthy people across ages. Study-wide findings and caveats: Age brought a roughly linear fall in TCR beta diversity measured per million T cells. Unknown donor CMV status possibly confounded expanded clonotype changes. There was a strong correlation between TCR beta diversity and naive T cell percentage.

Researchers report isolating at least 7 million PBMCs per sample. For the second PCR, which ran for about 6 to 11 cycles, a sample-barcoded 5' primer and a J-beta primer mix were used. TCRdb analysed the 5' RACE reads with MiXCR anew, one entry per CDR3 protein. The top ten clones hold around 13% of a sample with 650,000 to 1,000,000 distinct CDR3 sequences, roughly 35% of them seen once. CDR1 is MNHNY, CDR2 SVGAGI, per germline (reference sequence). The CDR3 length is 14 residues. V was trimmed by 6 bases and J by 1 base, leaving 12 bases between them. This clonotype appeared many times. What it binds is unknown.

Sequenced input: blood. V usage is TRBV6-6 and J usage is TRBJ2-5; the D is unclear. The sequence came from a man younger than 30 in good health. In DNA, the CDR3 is TGTGCCAGCAGCTCACAGAGTCCCCAAGAGACCCAGTACTTC. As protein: CASSSQSPQETQYF.